These T cell receptor beta chains were read from a single sample in a study of early T cells in non-severe SARS-CoV-2 infection. TCRdb passed the 5' RACE reads through MiXCR, listing each CDR3 protein once. The sample consists of some 62,000 distinct CDR3 sequences, about 9.3% of them appearing once. The sequencing sample was made of whole blood. Receptors originate from an adult who was a healthcare worker with PCR-confirmed SARS-CoV-2 infection or an uninfected control (not recorded which). Both conserved end residues are part of each CDR3. D genes are given only for firm matches. Clone size is given for some rows only: seen once, a few or many times, or a class if the clone is expanded.

v_gene	j_gene	abundance	d_gene	CDR3nt	CDR3aa
TRBV7-3	TRBJ2-3	-	-	TGTGCCAGCAGCCAGGGGTTAGGGGATACGCAGTATTTT	CASSQGLGDTQYF
TRBV20-1	TRBJ2-3	few	-	TGCAGTGTCGGCAGGGGCGGGGGCACAGATACGCAGTATTTT	CSVGRGGGTDTQYF
TRBV19	TRBJ2-1	few	-	TGTGCCAGTGGGGATTCCTACAATGAGCAGTTCTTC	CASGDSYNEQFF
TRBV7-8	TRBJ2-1	many	-	TGTGCCAGCAGCTTAAGAAGGGACATCTCCTACAATGAGCAGTTCTTC	CASSLRRDISYNEQFF
TRBV11-2	TRBJ2-1	few	-	TGTGCCAGCAGCTTAGATTTCGGCAGGCGAAATGAGCAGTTCTTC	CASSLDFGRRNEQFF
TRBV7-9	TRBJ1-1	few	-	TGTGCCAGCAGGCCAACAATTGGGGGGGCTGAAGCTTTCTTT	CASRPTIGGAEAFF
TRBV5-1	TRBJ1-1	many	TRBD1	TGCGCCAGCAGCTCAACCCAGGGGGCACAGAAGAACACTGAAGCTTTCTTT	CASSSTQGAQKNTEAFF
TRBV24-1	TRBJ1-1	-	TRBD1	TGTGCCACCGAGGGACAGGAGGCTTATACTTTCTTT	CATEGQEAYTFF
TRBV2	TRBJ2-6	few	-	TGTGCCAGCAGAGGACAACCGACAGTTTTTTCCGGGGCCAACGTCCTGACTTTC	CASRGQPTVFSGANVLTF
TRBV2	TRBJ1-2	many	TRBD1	TGTGCCAGCAGTGAATTCGACAGGGAGGACTATGGCTACACCTTC	CASSEFDREDYGYTF
TRBV10-3	TRBJ2-2	few	TRBD2	TGTGCCATCAGTGCCGTAGCGGGGAACACCGGGGAGCTGTTTTTT	CAISAVAGNTGELFF
TRBV10-3	TRBJ1-6	few	-	TGTGCCATCAGTGGAGTGAACCCGCATAATTCACCCCTCCACTTT	CAISGVNPHNSPLHF
TRBV20-1	TRBJ1-1	many	-	TGCAGTGCTAGGGCCGGGCTCAGTGAAGCTTTCTTT	CSARAGLSEAFF
TRBV28	TRBJ2-1	many	TRBD1	TGTGCCAGCAGGACAGGGTACAATGAGCAGTTCTTC	CASRTGYNEQFF
TRBV7-6	TRBJ1-2	-	-	TGTGCCAGCACCCTAGGCAGGGGCGAAACCAACTATGGCTACACCTTC	CASTLGRGETNYGYTF
TRBV2	TRBJ2-3	few	-	TGTGCCAGCAGCCCGAGGAGGGCCACAGATACGCAGTATTTT	CASSPRRATDTQYF
TRBV7-6	TRBJ2-1	many	TRBD1	TGTGCCAGCAGCTATCTCAGGGGGAACTACAATGAGCAGTTCTTC	CASSYLRGNYNEQFF
TRBV30	TRBJ2-2	-	TRBD2	TGTGCCTGGAGCCCGGGACTAGCGGGGCGGGAGCTGTTTTTT	CAWSPGLAGRELFF
TRBV9	TRBJ2-2	-	-	TGTGCCAGCAGCGTAGAACCCACCGGGGAGCTGTTTTTT	CASSVEPTGELFF
TRBV20-1	TRBJ1-1	few	-	TGCAGTGCCAGTTACAGGGTCGACACTGAAGCTTTCTTT	CSASYRVDTEAFF
TRBV7-2	TRBJ1-3	-	-	TGTGCCAGCAGCTTAGGGCAGAAGGGAAACACCATATATTTT	CASSLGQKGNTIYF
TRBV5-1	TRBJ2-5	-	TRBD1	TGCGCCAGCAGCTTGGTTACAGGGGGTCAAGAGACCCAGTACTTC	CASSLVTGGQETQYF
TRBV12-3/TRBV12-4	TRBJ2-1	many	-	TGTGCCAGCAGTTTCTTGGCTGGAAGCTCCTACAATGAGCAGTTCTTC	CASSFLAGSSYNEQFF
TRBV6-1	TRBJ2-1	many	TRBD2	TGTGCCAGCAGTAAACTAGCGGGGGGTTTCAATGAGCAGTTCTTC	CASSKLAGGFNEQFF
TRBV7-2	TRBJ2-3	-	TRBD1	TGTGCCAGCAGCCCTAGACCGGGACAGGGCACAGATACGCAGTATTTT	CASSPRPGQGTDTQYF
TRBV7-3	TRBJ2-2	-	-	TGTGCCAGCAGCTATTTTCCGGGACCCCCTAACACCGGGGAGCTGTTTTTT	CASSYFPGPPNTGELFF
TRBV12-5	TRBJ2-2	few	-	TGTGCTAGTGGCCGGACAGCCGGGGAGCTGTTTTTT	CASGRTAGELFF
TRBV29-1	TRBJ1-1	-	-	TGCAGCACCGAAGGGGAATTCGCTGAAGCTTTCTTT	CSTEGEFAEAFF
TRBV5-1	TRBJ2-2	-	TRBD1	TGCGCCAGCCTCCCGGGACAGGCTTCCACCGGGGAGCTGTTTTTT	CASLPGQASTGELFF
TRBV5-5	TRBJ2-1	-	TRBD2	TGTGCCAGCAGCCTATACAAGACTAGCGGGGCCGACAATGAGCAGTTCTTC	CASSLYKTSGADNEQFF
TRBV20-1	TRBJ2-5	many	TRBD1	TGCAGTGCTAGTAGACAGGGGAGAGAGACCCAGTACTTC	CSASRQGRETQYF
TRBV25-1	TRBJ1-3	-	-	TGTGCCAGCAGTGAAGGGCCGAACTCTGGAAACACCATATATTTT	CASSEGPNSGNTIYF
TRBV7-3	TRBJ1-1	many	-	TGTGCCAGCAGCTTAGGTCATACGGCGGCCACTGAAGCTTTCTTT	CASSLGHTAATEAFF
TRBV29-1	TRBJ2-1	many	-	TGCAGCGTTGCCCGAGGGCTCTCCTACAATGAGCAGTTCTTC	CSVARGLSYNEQFF
TRBV24-1	TRBJ2-1	many	-	TGTGCCACCAGTGACTCAACTCGGTATGAGCAGTTCTTC	CATSDSTRYEQFF
TRBV20-1	TRBJ1-5	-	-	TGCAGTGCTAGACCCAAGGTCGGGCCAGGGCGTGATAATAGCAATCAGCCCCAGCATTTT	CSARPKVGPGRDNSNQPQHF
TRBV18	TRBJ1-3	many	-	TGTGCCAGCTCACCACAAGGATCTGGAAACACCATATATTTT	CASSPQGSGNTIYF
TRBV6-6	TRBJ1-1	few	-	TGTGCCACCCAGGGAACCCTGAACACTGAAGCTTTCTTT	CATQGTLNTEAFF
TRBV14	TRBJ2-3	few	TRBD2	TGTGCCAGCAGCTCACGGACTAGCGGGATGGTCTACGATACGCAGTATTTT	CASSSRTSGMVYDTQYF
TRBV30	TRBJ2-3	few	-	TGTGCCTGGAGTGTACAGCCAGATAGCACAGATACGCAGTATTTT	CAWSVQPDSTDTQYF
TRBV24-1	TRBJ2-3	few	-	TGTGCCACCAGTGACACCAGCACAGATACGCAGTATTTT	CATSDTSTDTQYF
TRBV6-5	TRBJ1-6	-	TRBD1	TGTGCCAGCAGCAGGACAGGGCTCACACCCCTCCACTTT	CASSRTGLTPLHF
TRBV7-6	TRBJ1-2	few	-	TGTGCCAGCAGCTCCGCAGGGTCCTATGGCTACACCTTC	CASSSAGSYGYTF
TRBV24-1	TRBJ1-2	many	-	TGTGCCACCAGTGATTTTCTGAGTAACTATGGCTACACCTTC	CATSDFLSNYGYTF
TRBV20-1	TRBJ1-5	many	-	TGCAGTGCTAGAGGTTTACGAGATAGCAATCAGCCCCAGCATTTT	CSARGLRDSNQPQHF
TRBV12-3/TRBV12-4	TRBJ2-5	-	-	TGTGCCAGCAGCCTTGGTGGGCTCACGTACTTC	CASSLGGLTYF
TRBV7-3	TRBJ2-2	-	-	TGTGCCAGCAGCGCCCGCAGTCCGAACACCGGGGAGCTGTTTTTT	CASSARSPNTGELFF
TRBV7-6	TRBJ1-6	-	TRBD1	TGTGCCAGCAGTCGGGACAGGACTTCACCCCTCCACTTT	CASSRDRTSPLHF
TRBV11-1	TRBJ2-3	few	-	TGTGCCAGCAGCTCCCCGCAAGGGGCTAGCACAGATACGCAGTATTTT	CASSSPQGASTDTQYF
TRBV27	TRBJ2-3	few	-	TGTGCCAGCAGTTTACAGGGAGGAGATACGCAGTATTTT	CASSLQGGDTQYF
TRBV20-1	TRBJ2-5	-	TRBD2	TGCAGTGCTAGAGTAGCGGGGATACAAGAGACCCAGTACTTC	CSARVAGIQETQYF
TRBV7-3	TRBJ2-2	-	TRBD2	TGTGCCAGCAGCCCACGGGGGGTTAACACCGGGGAGCTGTTTTTT	CASSPRGVNTGELFF
TRBV14	TRBJ1-3	-	-	TGTGCCAGCAGCCAAGCTGGGGCTGGAGGAAACACCATATATTTT	CASSQAGAGGNTIYF
TRBV7-9	TRBJ2-2	few	-	TGTGCCAGCAGTCGTAGCGGGGAGCTGTTTTTT	CASSRSGELFF
TRBV20-1	TRBJ2-5	few	-	TGCAGTGCTAGAGAGGGGGGCCCCGAGACCCAGTACTTC	CSAREGGPETQYF